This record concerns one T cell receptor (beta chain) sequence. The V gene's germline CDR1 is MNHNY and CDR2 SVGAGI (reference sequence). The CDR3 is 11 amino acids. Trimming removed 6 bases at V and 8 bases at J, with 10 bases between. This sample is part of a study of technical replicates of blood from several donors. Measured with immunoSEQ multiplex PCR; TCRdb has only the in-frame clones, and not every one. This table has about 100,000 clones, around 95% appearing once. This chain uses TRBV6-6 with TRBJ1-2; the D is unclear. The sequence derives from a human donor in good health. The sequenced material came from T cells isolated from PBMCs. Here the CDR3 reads CASSRGQGYTF. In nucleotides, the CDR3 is TGTGCCAGCAGCCGGGGTCAAGGCTACACCTTC.